This T cell receptor (beta chain) was documented in a study of control samples from healthy donors and cancer patients. TCRdb keeps only in-frame clones here, not all; method: immunoSEQ multiplex PCR. The sample gives some 130,000 clones, about nine tenths of which show up once; about 5.5% is in the top ten. This clone has only a few counts. Germline CDR1 reads SGHNT; CDR2 reads YYREEE (reference sequence). The germline V and J ends were trimmed by 4 bases and 3 bases, with 10 bases remaining between them. There are 13 residues in the CDR3. This receptor was taken from a man aged 18 to 29 in good health. The material sequenced was blood. The chain links TRBV5-4 to TRBJ1-2; D unclear. This chain's CDR3 is CASSLEGHYGYTF. The CDR3 bases are TGTGCCAGCAGCCTTGAGGGCCACTATGGCTACACCTTC.